The following is a T cell receptor (beta chain) sequence with its context. Antigen specificity is unknown. Sequenced by immunoSEQ multiplex PCR; TCRdb stores in-frame clones only, minus some. The sample lists under 90,000 clones; less than 80% were seen once. Trimming at V came to 6 bases and at J to 3 bases, leaving 9 bases not matched to a gene. There are 15 residues in the CDR3. Germline CDR1 LGHNT, CDR2 FRNRAP. The data are from a study of radiotherapy plus CTLA-4 blockade in lung cancer. Overall study findings and caveats: Interferon-beta, together with early blood T cell clone dynamics, reportedly best predicted response.

The sequence was collected from a human donor with non-small cell lung cancer that progressed on radiotherapy plus ipilimumab. Sequenced here: peripheral blood, sampled from a patient treated with radiotherapy plus ipilimumab. V and J are TRBV12-5 and TRBJ2-7, with TRBD1 matching 9 bases. CDR3 bases: TGTGCTAGTGGGGTTCCCGGGACAGGGAACTACGAGCAGTACTTC. It codes for CASGVPGTGNYEQYF.